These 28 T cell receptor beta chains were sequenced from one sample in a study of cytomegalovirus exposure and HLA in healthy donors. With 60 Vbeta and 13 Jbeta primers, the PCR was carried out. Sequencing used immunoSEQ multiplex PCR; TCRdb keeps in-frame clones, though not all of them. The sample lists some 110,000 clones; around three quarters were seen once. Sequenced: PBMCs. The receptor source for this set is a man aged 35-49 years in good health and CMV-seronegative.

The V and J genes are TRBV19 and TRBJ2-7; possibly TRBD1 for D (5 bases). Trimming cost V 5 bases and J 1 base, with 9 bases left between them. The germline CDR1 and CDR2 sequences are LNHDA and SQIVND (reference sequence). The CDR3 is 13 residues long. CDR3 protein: CASSWTPSYEQYF. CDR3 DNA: TGTGCCAGTAGTTGGACACCATCCTACGAGCAGTACTTC.

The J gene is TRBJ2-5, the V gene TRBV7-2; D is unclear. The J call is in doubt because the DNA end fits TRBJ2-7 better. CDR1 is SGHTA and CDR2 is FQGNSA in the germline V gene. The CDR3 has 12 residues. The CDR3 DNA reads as TGTGCCAGCAGCTTTGGAGACTACGAGCAGTACTTC. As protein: CASSFGDYEQYF.

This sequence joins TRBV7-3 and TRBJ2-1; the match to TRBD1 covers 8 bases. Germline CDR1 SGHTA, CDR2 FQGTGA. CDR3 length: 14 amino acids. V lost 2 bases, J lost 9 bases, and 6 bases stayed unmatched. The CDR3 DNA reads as TGTGCCAGCAGCTTAGCAGGGGGCGGCGGTGAGCAGTTCTTC. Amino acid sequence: CASSLAGGGGEQFF.

CDR3 DNA: TGCGCCAGCAGCCAAGAAGGAGTTGGCAGGGGGGACGAGCAGTACTTC. Its protein is CASSQEGVGRGDEQYF. The chain uses TRBV4-1 and TRBJ2-7; possible D gene TRBD1, 7 bases. The CDR3 is 16 amino acids. From germline, CDR1 is MGHRA and CDR2 YSYEKL. V was trimmed by 0 bases and J by 5 bases, leaving 17 bases between them.

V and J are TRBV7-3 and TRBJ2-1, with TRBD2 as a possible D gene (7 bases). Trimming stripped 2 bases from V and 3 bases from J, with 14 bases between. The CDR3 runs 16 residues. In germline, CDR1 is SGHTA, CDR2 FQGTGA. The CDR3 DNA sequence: TGTGCCAGCAGCTTACTTGGGGGGGCTGACTACAATGAGCAGTTCTTC. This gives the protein CASSLLGGADYNEQFF.

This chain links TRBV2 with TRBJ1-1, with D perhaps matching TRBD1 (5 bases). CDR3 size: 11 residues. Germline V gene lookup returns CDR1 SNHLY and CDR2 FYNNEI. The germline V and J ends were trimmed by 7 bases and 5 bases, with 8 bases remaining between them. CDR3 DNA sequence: TGTGCCAGCAAAAGGGGTACTGAAGCTTTCTTT. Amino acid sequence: CASKRGTEAFF.

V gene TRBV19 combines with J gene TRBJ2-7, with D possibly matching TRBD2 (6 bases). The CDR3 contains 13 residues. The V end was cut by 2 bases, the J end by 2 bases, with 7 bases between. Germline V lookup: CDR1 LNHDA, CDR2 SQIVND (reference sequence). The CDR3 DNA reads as TGTGCCAGTAGTATAACGGGGGCCTACGAGCAGTACTTC. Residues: CASSITGAYEQYF.

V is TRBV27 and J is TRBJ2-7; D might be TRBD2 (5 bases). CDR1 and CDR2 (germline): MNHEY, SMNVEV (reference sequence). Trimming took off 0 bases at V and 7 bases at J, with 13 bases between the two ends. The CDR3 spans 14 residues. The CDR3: CASSLSDEGREQYF. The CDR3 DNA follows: TGTGCCAGCAGTTTATCCGACGAGGGTCGGGAGCAGTACTTC.

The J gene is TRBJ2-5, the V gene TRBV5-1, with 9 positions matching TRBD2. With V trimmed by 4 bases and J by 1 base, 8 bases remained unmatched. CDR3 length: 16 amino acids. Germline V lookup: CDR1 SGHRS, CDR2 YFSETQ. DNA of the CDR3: TGCGCCAGCAGCCAAATAGCGGGGGCCCTCCAAGAGACCCAGTACTTC. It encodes CASSQIAGALQETQYF.

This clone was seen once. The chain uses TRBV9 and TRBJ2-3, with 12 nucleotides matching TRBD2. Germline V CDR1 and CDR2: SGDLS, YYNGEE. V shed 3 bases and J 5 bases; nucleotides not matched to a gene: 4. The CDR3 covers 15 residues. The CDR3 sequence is CASSASGGAEDTQYF. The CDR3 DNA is TGTGCCAGCAGCGCTAGCGGGGGGGCCGAAGATACGCAGTATTTT.

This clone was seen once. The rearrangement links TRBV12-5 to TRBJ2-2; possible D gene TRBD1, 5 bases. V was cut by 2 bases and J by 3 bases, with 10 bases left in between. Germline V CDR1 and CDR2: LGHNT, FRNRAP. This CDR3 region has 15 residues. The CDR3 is CASGLSRAYTGELFF. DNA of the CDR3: TGTGCTAGTGGTTTGTCCAGGGCGTACACCGGGGAGCTGTTTTTT.

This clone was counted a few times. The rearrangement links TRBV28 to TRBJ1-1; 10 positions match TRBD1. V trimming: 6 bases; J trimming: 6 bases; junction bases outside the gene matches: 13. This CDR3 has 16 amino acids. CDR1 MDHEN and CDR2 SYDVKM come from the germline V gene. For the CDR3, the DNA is TGTGCCAGCAGGCCGGGACAGGGGAACGGGGGGTCTGAAGCTTTCTTT. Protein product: CASRPGQGNGGSEAFF.

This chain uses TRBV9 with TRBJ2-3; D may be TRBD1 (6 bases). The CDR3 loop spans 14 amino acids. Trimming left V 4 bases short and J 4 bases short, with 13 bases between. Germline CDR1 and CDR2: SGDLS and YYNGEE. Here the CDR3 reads CASSLQGGADTQYF. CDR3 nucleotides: TGTGCCAGCAGCCTACAGGGTGGAGCAGATACGCAGTATTTT.

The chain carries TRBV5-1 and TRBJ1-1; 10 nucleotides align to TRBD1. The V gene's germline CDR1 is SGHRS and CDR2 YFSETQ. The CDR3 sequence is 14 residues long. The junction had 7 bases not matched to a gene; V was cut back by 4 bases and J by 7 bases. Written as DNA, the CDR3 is TGCGCCAGCAGCCAGGGACAGGGGCGAAATGAAGCTTTCTTT. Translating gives CASSQGQGRNEAFF.

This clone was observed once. Here the CDR3 DNA reads TGTGCCAGCAGCACAGGGGTAGGGACTGAAGCTTTCTTT. It codes for CASSTGVGTEAFF. The chain combines TRBV2 with TRBJ1-1; 7 bases map to TRBD1. Germline trimming cut 6 bases from V and 5 bases from J; bases unmatched to any gene: 6. This CDR3 is 13 amino acids long. In germline, CDR1 is SNHLY, CDR2 FYNNEI.

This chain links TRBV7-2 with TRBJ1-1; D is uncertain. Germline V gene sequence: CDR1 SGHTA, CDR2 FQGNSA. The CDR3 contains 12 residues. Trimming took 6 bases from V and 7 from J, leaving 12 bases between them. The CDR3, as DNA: TGTGCCAGCAGGAGGCCAGAGAATGAAGCTTTCTTT. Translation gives CASRRPENEAFF.

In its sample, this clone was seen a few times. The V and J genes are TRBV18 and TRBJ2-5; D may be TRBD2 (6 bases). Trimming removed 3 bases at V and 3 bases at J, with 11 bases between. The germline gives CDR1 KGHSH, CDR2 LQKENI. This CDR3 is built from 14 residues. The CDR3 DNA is TGTGCCAGCTCACCCGGGACTCCTAAAGAGACCCAGTACTTC. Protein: CASSPGTPKETQYF.

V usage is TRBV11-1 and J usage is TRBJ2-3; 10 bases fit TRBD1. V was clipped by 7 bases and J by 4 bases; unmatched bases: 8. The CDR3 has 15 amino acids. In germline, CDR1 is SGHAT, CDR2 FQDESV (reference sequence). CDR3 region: CASTSRQGASDTQYF. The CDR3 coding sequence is TGTGCCAGCACCTCTCGACAGGGGGCTTCAGATACGCAGTATTTT.

The CDR3 DNA is TGTGCCAGCAGCTTACGGACTAGTCGGTCCTACAATGAGCAGTTCTTC. Translated: CASSLRTSRSYNEQFF. The chain has TRBV7-9 and TRBJ2-1; 7 nucleotides line up with TRBD2. CDR1 is SEHNR and CDR2 is FQNEAQ in the germline V gene (reference sequence). This CDR3 is 16 amino acids long. V gave up 2 bases and J gave up 1 base; unmatched junction bases: 5.

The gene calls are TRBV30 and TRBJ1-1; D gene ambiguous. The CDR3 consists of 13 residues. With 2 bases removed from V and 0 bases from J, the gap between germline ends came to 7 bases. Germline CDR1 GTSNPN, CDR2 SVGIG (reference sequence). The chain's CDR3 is CAWSKGVNTEAFF. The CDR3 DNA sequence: TGTGCCTGGAGTAAGGGAGTGAACACTGAAGCTTTCTTT.

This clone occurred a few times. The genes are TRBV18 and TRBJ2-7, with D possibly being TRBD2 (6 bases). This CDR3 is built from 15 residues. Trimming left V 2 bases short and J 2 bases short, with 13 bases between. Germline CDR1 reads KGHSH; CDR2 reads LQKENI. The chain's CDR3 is CASSPIRGLTYEQYF. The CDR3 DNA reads TGTGCCAGCTCACCAATTCGGGGACTGACCTACGAGCAGTACTTC.

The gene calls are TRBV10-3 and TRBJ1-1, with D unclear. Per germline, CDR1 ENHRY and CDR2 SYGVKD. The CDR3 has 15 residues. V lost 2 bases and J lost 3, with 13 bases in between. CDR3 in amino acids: CAISEAVGSDTEAFF. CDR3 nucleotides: TGTGCCATCAGTGAGGCGGTGGGTTCGGACACTGAAGCTTTCTTT.

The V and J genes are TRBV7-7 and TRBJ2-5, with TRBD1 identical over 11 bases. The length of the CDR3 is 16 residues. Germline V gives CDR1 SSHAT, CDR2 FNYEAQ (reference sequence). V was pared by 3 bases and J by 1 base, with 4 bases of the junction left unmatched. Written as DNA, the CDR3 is TGTGCCAGCAGCTTTGGGACAGGGGGTTTCCAAGAGACCCAGTACTTC. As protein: CASSFGTGGFQETQYF.

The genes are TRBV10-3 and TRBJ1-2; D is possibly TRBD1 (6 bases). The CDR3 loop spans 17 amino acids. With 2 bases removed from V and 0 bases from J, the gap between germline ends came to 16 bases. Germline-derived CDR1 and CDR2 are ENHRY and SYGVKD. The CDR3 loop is CAISERTARGANYGYTF. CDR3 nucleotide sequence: TGTGCCATCAGTGAGAGAACAGCCAGGGGAGCTAACTATGGCTACACCTTC.

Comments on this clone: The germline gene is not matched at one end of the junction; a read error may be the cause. CDR3 loop: CASTGTGEPFF. CDR3 coding DNA: TGTGCCAGCACCGGCACCGGGGAGCCGTTTTTT. This chain connects TRBV11-3 to TRBJ2-2; D perhaps matches TRBD2 (5 bases). CDR3 length equals 11 residues. Looked up from germline, CDR1 is SGHNT and CDR2 is YENEEA.

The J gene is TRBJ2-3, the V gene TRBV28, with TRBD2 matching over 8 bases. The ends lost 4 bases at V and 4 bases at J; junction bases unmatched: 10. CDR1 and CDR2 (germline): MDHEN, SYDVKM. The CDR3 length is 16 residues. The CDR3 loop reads CASSYNSGVLSDTQYF. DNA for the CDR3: TGTGCCAGCAGTTATAATAGCGGGGTGTTGTCAGATACGCAGTATTTT.

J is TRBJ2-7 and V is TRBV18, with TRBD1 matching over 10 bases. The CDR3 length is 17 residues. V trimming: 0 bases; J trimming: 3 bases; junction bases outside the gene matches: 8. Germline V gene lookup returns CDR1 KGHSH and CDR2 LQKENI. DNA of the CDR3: TGTGCCAGCTCACCACCCACCGACAGGGGGCGAGTCTACGAGCAGTACTTC. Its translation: CASSPPTDRGRVYEQYF. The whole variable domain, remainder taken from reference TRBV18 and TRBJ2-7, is NAGVMQNPRHLVRRRGQEARLRCSPMKGHSHVYWYRQLPEEGLKFMVYLQKENIIDESGMPKERFSAEFPKEGPSILRIQQVVRGDSAAYFCASSPPTDRGRVYEQYFGPGTRLTVT.

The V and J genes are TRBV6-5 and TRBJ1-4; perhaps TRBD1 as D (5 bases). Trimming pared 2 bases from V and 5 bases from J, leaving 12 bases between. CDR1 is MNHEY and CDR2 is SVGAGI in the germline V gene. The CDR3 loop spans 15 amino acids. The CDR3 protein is CASSYRQRGNEKLFF. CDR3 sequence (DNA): TGTGCCAGCAGTTACAGGCAGCGGGGGAATGAAAAACTGTTTTTT.